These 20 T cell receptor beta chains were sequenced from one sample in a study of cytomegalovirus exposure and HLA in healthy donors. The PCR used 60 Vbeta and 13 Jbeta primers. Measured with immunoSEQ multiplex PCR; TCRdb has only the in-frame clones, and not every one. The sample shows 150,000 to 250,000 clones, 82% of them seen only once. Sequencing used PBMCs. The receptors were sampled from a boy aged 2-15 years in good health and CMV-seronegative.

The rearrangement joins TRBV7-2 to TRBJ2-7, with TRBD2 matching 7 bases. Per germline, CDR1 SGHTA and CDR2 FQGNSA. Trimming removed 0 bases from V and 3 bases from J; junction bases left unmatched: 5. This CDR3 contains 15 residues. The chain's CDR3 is CASSLATGGNYEQYF. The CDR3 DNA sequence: TGTGCCAGCAGCTTAGCGACGGGGGGAAACTACGAGCAGTACTTC.

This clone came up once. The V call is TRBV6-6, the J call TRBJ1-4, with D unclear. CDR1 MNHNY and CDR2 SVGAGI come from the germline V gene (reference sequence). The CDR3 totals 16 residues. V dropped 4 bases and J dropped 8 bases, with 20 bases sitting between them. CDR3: CASSSGIPVAREKLFF. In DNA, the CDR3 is TGTGCCAGCAGTTCGGGGATTCCGGTCGCTCGGGAAAAACTGTTTTTT.

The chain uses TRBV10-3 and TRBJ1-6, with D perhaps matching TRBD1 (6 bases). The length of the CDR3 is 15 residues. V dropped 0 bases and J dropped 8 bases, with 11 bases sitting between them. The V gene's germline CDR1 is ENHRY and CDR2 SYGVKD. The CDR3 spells CAISESGGRDSPLHF. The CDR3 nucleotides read TGTGCCATCAGTGAGTCGGGGGGGCGAGATTCACCCCTCCACTTT.

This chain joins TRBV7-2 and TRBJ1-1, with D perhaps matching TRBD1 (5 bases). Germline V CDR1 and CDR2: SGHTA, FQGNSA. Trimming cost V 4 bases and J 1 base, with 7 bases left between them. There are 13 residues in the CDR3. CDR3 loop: CASSSDRNTEAFF. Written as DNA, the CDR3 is TGTGCCAGCAGCTCCGACAGGAACACTGAAGCTTTCTTT.

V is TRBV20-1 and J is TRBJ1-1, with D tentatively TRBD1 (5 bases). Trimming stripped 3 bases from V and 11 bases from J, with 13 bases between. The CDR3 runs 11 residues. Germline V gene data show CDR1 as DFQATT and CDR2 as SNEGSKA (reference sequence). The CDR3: CSASKAGQAFF. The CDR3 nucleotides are TGCAGTGCTAGCAAAGCGGGGCAGGCTTTCTTT.

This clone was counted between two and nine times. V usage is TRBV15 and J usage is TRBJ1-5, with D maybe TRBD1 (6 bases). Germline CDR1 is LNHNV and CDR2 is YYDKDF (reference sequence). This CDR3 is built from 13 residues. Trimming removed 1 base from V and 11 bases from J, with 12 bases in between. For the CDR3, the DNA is TGTGCCACCAGCAGAGGAGAAGGGGGGGCCCAGCATTTT. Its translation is CATSRGEGGAQHF.

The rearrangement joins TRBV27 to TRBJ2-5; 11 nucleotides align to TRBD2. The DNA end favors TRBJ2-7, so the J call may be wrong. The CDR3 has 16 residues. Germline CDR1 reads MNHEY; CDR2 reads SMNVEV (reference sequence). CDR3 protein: CASSSEVAGGPYEQYF. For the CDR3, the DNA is TGTGCCAGCAGTTCCGAGGTAGCGGGGGGGCCCTACGAGCAGTACTTC.

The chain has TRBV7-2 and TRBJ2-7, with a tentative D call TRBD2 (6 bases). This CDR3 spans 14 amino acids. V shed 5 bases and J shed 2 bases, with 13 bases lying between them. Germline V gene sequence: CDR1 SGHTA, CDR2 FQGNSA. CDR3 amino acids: CASSAVEGPYEQYF. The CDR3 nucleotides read TGTGCCAGCAGCGCCGTGGAGGGACCCTACGAGCAGTACTTC.

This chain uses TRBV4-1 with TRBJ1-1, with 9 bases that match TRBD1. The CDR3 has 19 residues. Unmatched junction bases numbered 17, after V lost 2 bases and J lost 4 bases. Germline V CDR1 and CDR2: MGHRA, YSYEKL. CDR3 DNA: TGCGCCAGCAGCCAAACATCCCCGACAGGGGGAATAGGCGGCACTGAAGCTTTCTTT. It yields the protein CASSQTSPTGGIGGTEAFF.

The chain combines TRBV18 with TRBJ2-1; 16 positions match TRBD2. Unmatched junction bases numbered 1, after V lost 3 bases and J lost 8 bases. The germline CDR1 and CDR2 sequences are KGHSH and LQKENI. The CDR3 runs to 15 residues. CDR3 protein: CASSPGTSGGDEQFF. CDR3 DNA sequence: TGTGCCAGCTCACCCGGGACTAGCGGGGGGGATGAGCAGTTCTTC.

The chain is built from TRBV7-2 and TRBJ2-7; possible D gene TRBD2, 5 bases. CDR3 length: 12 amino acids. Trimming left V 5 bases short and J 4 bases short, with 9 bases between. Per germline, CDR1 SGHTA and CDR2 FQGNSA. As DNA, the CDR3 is TGTGCCAGCAGCGTCACGGGGTACGAGCAGTACTTC. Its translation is CASSVTGYEQYF.

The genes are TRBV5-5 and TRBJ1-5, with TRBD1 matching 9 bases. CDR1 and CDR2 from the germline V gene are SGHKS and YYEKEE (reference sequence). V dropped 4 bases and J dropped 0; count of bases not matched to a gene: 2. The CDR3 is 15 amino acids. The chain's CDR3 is CASSGGQGSNQPQHF. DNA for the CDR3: TGTGCCAGCAGCGGGGGACAGGGTAGCAATCAGCCCCAGCATTTT.

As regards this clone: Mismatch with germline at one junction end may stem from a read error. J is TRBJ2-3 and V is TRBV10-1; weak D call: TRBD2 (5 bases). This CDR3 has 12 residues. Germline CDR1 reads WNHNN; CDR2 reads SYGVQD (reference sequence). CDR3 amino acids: CAWQASTDTRYF. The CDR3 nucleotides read TGCGCCTGGCAGGCTAGCACAGATACGCGGTATTTT.

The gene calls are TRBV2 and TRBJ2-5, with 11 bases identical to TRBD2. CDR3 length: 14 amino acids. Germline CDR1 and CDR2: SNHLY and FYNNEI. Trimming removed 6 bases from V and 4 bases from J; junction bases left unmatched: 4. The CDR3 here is CASSAGLAAETQYF. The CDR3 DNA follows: TGTGCCAGCAGCGCGGGACTAGCGGCAGAGACCCAGTACTTC.

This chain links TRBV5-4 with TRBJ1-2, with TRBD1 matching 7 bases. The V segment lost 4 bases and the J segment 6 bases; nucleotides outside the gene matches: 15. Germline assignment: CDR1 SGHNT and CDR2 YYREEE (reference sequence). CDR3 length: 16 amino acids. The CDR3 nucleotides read TGTGCCAGCAGCGGAGGGGGCGGGAATTACGTAGATGGCTACACCTTC. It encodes CASSGGGGNYVDGYTF.

Here the CDR3 reads CASSQGLAGGGGTGELFF. The CDR3 DNA is TGCGCCAGCAGCCAGGGACTAGCGGGGGGCGGTGGCACCGGGGAGCTGTTTTTT. The J gene is TRBJ2-2, the V gene TRBV4-3; 15 bases align to TRBD2. The V gene end was trimmed by 3 bases and the J gene end by 4 bases; junction bases not matched to a gene: 6. The germline CDR1 and CDR2 sequences are LGHNA and YSLEER. The CDR3 is 18 amino acids.

Here the CDR3 DNA reads TGTGCCACCAGCAGAGATATAGGGGCCCCCAATCAGCCCCAGCATTTT. This codes for CATSRDIGAPNQPQHF. The rearrangement links TRBV15 to TRBJ1-5, with a possible D match to TRBD1 (5 bases). Germline V gene sequence: CDR1 LNHNV, CDR2 YYDKDF (reference sequence). The CDR3 extends over 16 amino acids. V lost 0 bases and J 3 bases, leaving 12 bases between the germline ends.

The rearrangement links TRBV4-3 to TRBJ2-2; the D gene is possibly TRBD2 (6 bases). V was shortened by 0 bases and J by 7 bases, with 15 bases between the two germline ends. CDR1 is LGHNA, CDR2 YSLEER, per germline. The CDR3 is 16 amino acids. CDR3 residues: CASSQDVGSGDGELFF. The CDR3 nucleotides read TGCGCCAGCAGCCAAGATGTCGGGTCGGGGGACGGGGAGCTGTTTTTT.

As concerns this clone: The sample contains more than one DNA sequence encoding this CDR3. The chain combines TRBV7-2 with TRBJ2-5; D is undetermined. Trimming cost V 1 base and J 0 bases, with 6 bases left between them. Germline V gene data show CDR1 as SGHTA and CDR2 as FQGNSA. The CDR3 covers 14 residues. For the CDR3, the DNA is TGTGCCAGCAGCTTAGGAGGCCACCAAGAGACCCAGTACTTC. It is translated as CASSLGGHQETQYF. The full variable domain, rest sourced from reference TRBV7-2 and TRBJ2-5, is GAGVSQSPSNKVTEKGKDVELRCDPISGHTALYWYRQSLGQGLEFLIYFQGNSAPDKSGLPSDRFSAERTGGSVSTLTIQRTQQEDSAVYLCASSLGGHQETQYFGPGTRLLVL.

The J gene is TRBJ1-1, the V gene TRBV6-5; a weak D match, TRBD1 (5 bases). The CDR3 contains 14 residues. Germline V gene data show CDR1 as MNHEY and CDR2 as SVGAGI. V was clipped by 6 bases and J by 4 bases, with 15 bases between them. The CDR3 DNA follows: TGTGCCAGCAGGGGAATCGGGGGGAGCACTGAAGCTTTCTTT. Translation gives CASRGIGGSTEAFF.